This TCR beta chain came from a study of vaccination and CD4 T cells after COVID-19. Study information: Drawing of post-COVID samples took place a median about 97 days after diagnosis (range 35 to 161). Post-vaccine sampling followed dose two by a median 72 days (range 14 to 241).

Sample treatment: approximately 9-day PBMC culture with coronavirus spike peptide pools or control peptides (ViraFEST assay). Following expansion of antigen-specific T cells with peptide pools, ViraFEST then sequenced TCRs. This clonotype was detected a few times. Its specificity is unknown. Germline V gives CDR1 SGHTA, CDR2 FQGNSA. Trimming cost V 2 bases and J 7 bases, with 14 bases left between them. CDR3 length equals 15 residues. An Oncomine TCR Beta short-read assay was used to sequence the DNA from cultured CD4+ T cells. Each CDR3 protein is one row after TCRdb ran MiXCR on the PCR reads. The table shows about 21,000 distinct CDR3 sequences, with approximately 67% occurring only once.

The starting material was CD4+ T cells from blood, cultured in vitro, obtained before SARS-CoV-2 vaccination. This sequence was found in a human donor who received a COVID-19 vaccine. The V and J genes are TRBV7-2 and TRBJ2-2; D is possibly TRBD2 (7 bases). The CDR3 sequence: CASSLLQGGIGELFF. CDR3 sequence (DNA): TGTGCCAGCAGCTTATTACAGGGAGGGATCGGGGAGCTGTTTTTT. Full variable domain (missing parts from reference TRBV7-2 and TRBJ2-2): GAGVSQSPSNKVTEKGKDVELRCDPISGHTALYWYRQSLGQGLEFLIYFQGNSAPDKSGLPSDRFSAERTGGSVSTLTIQRTQQEDSAVYLCASSLLQGGIGELFFGEGSRLTVL.